The rows below give T cell receptor beta chains drawn from one sample of a study of beta chain features in type 1 diabetes. Using immunoSEQ multiplex PCR, the repertoire was profiled, and TCRdb retains in-frame clones only, with some absent. The sample yields around 70,000 clones, 45% to 50% seen once. Material for sequencing was central memory CD4+ T cells from blood. These receptors were collected from a young man with type 1 diabetes. Each CDR3 is given with its conserved first and last residue. D genes are given only for firm matches. Expanded clones are given a class, and other clones once, few, many or no size at all.

clone_size,v_call,j_call,d_call,cdr3_aa,cdr3_nt
few,TRBV7-9,TRBJ2-7,TRBD1,CASSVGTVSEQYF,TGTGCCAGCAGCGTAGGGACAGTAAGCGAGCAGTACTTC
.,TRBV11-2,TRBJ2-1,.,CASSLDSRGQFF,TGTGCCAGCAGCTTAGATAGCAGGGGGCAGTTCTTC
.,TRBV7-6,TRBJ1-1,.,CASSLTGHNTEAFF,TGTGCCAGCAGCTTGACAGGACATAACACTGAAGCTTTCTTT
few,TRBV27,TRBJ1-2,.,CASSSGSYGYTF,TGTGCCAGCAGTTCGGGGAGCTATGGCTACACCTTC
.,TRBV13,TRBJ1-6,TRBD1,CASSWTGYNSPLHF,TGTGCCAGCAGCTGGACAGGGTATAATTCACCCCTCCACTTT
few,TRBV2,TRBJ2-5,.,CASSEVQGRETQYF,TGTGCCAGCAGTGAAGTGCAAGGGAGAGAGACCCAGTACTTC
.,TRBV2,TRBJ1-5,TRBD1,CASKPGQAVGNQPQHF,TGTGCCAGCAAACCGGGACAGGCGGTGGGCAATCAGCCCCAGCATTTT
.,TRBV18,TRBJ1-6,.,CASSLARANSPLHF,TGTGCCAGCTCACTCGCGAGGGCTAATTCACCCCTCCACTTT
.,TRBV6-1,TRBJ1-2,.,CASSERRYGYTF,TGTGCCAGCAGTGAAAGGAGGTATGGCTACACCTTC
few,TRBV11-2,TRBJ2-7,.,CASSNRDEQYF,TGTGCCAGCAGCAACAGGGACGAGCAGTACTTC
.,TRBV7-9,TRBJ2-2,TRBD1,CASTPPGQRGTGELFF,TGTGCCAGCACGCCGCCGGGACAGAGGGGGACCGGGGAGCTGTTTTTT
.,TRBV6-5,TRBJ1-2,.,CASSYSRARGYTF,TGTGCCAGCAGTTACAGCAGGGCGAGAGGCTACACCTTC
.,TRBV2,TRBJ2-7,TRBD1,CASSAGTGGLNEQYF,TGTGCCAGCAGCGCAGGGACAGGGGGTCTTAACGAGCAGTACTTC
.,TRBV30,TRBJ2-2,.,CAWNFAGTGELFF,TGTGCCTGGAATTTCGCGGGAACCGGGGAGCTGTTTTTT
.,TRBV11-2,TRBJ2-5,.,CASSFPSGRGAQYF,TGTGCCAGCAGCTTCCCCTCGGGCCGCGGGGCCCAGTACTTC
few,TRBV6-5,TRBJ1-5,TRBD1,CASSSRDRGGNQPQHF,TGTGCCAGCAGTTCCCGGGACAGGGGGGGAAATCAGCCCCAGCATTTT
.,TRBV5-1,TRBJ1-1,TRBD1,CASCAGQGEGNTEAFF,TGCGCCAGCTGTGCGGGACAGGGCGAAGGGAACACTGAAGCTTTCTTT
once,TRBV19,TRBJ2-5,TRBD1,CASRNPGQGKETQYF,TGTGCCAGTCGAAACCCGGGACAGGGGAAAGAGACCCAGTACTTC
.,TRBV5-1,TRBJ1-5,TRBD1,CASSLAPGGDQPQHF,TGCGCCAGCAGCTTGGCCCCAGGGGGCGATCAGCCCCAGCATTTT
.,TRBV10-1,TRBJ2-5,.,CASSYSGGETQYF,TGCGCCAGCAGCTACAGTGGGGGCGAGACCCAGTACTTC
.,TRBV2,TRBJ2-1,.,CASSGSREVWDEQFF,TGTGCCAGCAGTGGGTCGAGGGAAGTATGGGATGAGCAGTTCTTC
few,TRBV6-6,TRBJ1-3,.,CASSPGHRSSGNTIYF,TGTGCCAGCAGCCCGGGACACAGGAGCTCTGGAAACACCATATATTTT
.,TRBV7-9,TRBJ1-1,.,CASSLQSNTEAFF,TGTGCCAGCAGCTTACAGTCCAACACTGAAGCTTTCTTT
.,TRBV6-6,TRBJ2-1,TRBD1,CASSYSPDRGNEQFF,TGTGCCAGCAGTTACTCCCCGGACAGGGGAAATGAGCAGTTCTTC
.,TRBV6-1,TRBJ2-1,.,CASRGGERYNEQFF,TGTGCCAGCAGGGGCGGGGAAAGGTACAATGAGCAGTTCTTC
.,TRBV5-1,TRBJ2-7,TRBD2,CASSLGTTVSYEQYF,TGCGCCAGCAGCCTCGGGACTACGGTCTCCTACGAGCAGTACTTC
.,TRBV7-9,TRBJ2-7,TRBD2,CASSLALAGVNEQYF,TGTGCCAGCAGCTTAGCGCTAGCGGGAGTGAACGAGCAGTACTTC
few,TRBV5-1,TRBJ2-2,.,CASSGGTAGLFF,TGCGCCAGCAGCGGAGGGACGGCCGGGCTGTTTTTT
once,TRBV11-2,TRBJ2-3,TRBD2,CASSLGSGRATDTQYF,TGTGCCAGCAGCTTAGGGAGCGGGAGGGCCACAGATACGCAGTATTTT
once,TRBV29-1,TRBJ1-1,.,CSGNRWGDTEAFF,TGCAGCGGGAACCGGTGGGGCGACACTGAAGCTTTCTTT
.,TRBV7-9,TRBJ2-1,.,CASSFGDRFHNEQFF,TGTGCCAGCAGCTTCGGTGACAGGTTCCACAATGAGCAGTTCTTC
few,TRBV7-9,TRBJ2-3,.,CASSQHSTDTQYF,TGTGCCAGCAGCCAACATAGCACAGATACGCAGTATTTT
once,TRBV20-1,TRBJ2-7,.,CSAAWRDEQYF,TGCAGTGCTGCTTGGAGGGACGAGCAGTACTTC
.,TRBV2,TRBJ2-3,.,CASSGHSTDTQYF,TGTGCCAGCAGCGGACACTCCACAGATACGCAGTATTTT
.,TRBV11-2,TRBJ1-1,.,CASRGAAGTEAFF,TGTGCCAGCCGGGGGGCGGCGGGTACTGAAGCTTTCTTT
.,TRBV5-8,TRBJ1-1,.,CASSRFGFKKNTEAFF,TGTGCCAGCAGCCGGTTCGGGTTTAAGAAGAACACTGAAGCTTTCTTT
.,TRBV7-9,TRBJ1-2,TRBD1,CASSFSDREHGYTF,TGTGCCAGCAGCTTCTCAGACAGGGAACATGGCTACACCTTC
few,TRBV7-9,TRBJ1-1,.,CASSNEQNTEAFF,TGTGCCAGCAGCAATGAACAGAACACTGAAGCTTTCTTT
.,TRBV6-6,TRBJ1-5,.,CASSFGQSNQPQHF,TGTGCCAGCAGTTTCGGACAGTCCAATCAGCCCCAGCATTTT
.,TRBV6-5,TRBJ2-5,TRBD2,CASSGGALETQYF,TGTGCCAGCAGCGGGGGGGCCTTAGAGACCCAGTACTTC
.,TRBV11-2,TRBJ1-1,.,CASSLESMNTEAFF,TGTGCCAGCAGCTTAGAGTCTATGAACACTGAAGCTTTCTTT
.,TRBV5-1,TRBJ2-7,.,CASSQPSYYEQYF,TGCGCCAGCAGCCAACCTTCCTACTACGAGCAGTACTTC
few,TRBV21-1,TRBJ1-5,.,CATRRGSNQPQHF,TGTGCCACCAGGAGGGGGAGCAATCAGCCCCAGCATTTT
.,TRBV18,TRBJ2-3,.,CASSRFGGSSTDTQYF,TGTGCCAGCTCACGGTTCGGAGGAAGTAGCACAGATACGCAGTATTTT
.,TRBV11-2,TRBJ2-2,TRBD2,CASSPVGGTGELFF,TGTGCCAGCAGTCCAGTGGGGGGGACCGGGGAGCTGTTTTTT
few,TRBV5-4,TRBJ2-3,.,CASSRGQTSPSTDTQYF,TGTGCCAGCAGCAGGGGCCAAACGTCTCCTAGCACAGATACGCAGTATTTT
.,TRBV29-1,TRBJ1-2,.,CSVESHSYGYTF,TGCAGCGTTGAATCCCACTCCTATGGCTACACCTTC
.,TRBV7-6,TRBJ1-4,.,CASSLIPGSNEKLFF,TGTGCCAGCAGCTTAATACCAGGCAGTAATGAAAAACTGTTTTTT
few,TRBV15,TRBJ2-3,TRBD1,CATSKRGLQGTGDTQYF,TGTGCCACCAGCAAAAGGGGGCTACAGGGAACTGGAGATACGCAGTATTTT
once,TRBV12-5,TRBJ1-6,.,CASGQGQTGSPLHF,TGTGCTAGTGGCCAGGGCCAGACCGGCTCACCCCTCCACTTT
.,TRBV18,TRBJ2-2,TRBD2,CASSYSSGGPAGELFF,TGTGCCAGCTCATATTCCAGCGGGGGGCCGGCCGGGGAGCTGTTTTTT
few,TRBV11-2,TRBJ2-1,TRBD2,CASSSSGGIAGTYNEQFF,TGTGCCAGCAGCTCCTCCGGCGGGATAGCGGGAACCTACAATGAGCAGTTCTTC
.,TRBV4-2,TRBJ1-2,.,CASSQGDIYGYTF,TGTGCCAGCAGCCAAGGGGACATCTATGGCTACACCTTC
once,TRBV5-1,TRBJ2-2,.,CASRMTTLGGELFF,TGCGCCAGCAGGATGACTACCCTAGGGGGGGAGCTGTTTTTT
.,TRBV2,TRBJ1-1,.,CASSERGGKTEAFF,TGTGCCAGCAGTGAACGGGGGGGGAAAACTGAAGCTTTCTTT